Below, 3 T cell receptor beta chains from the same sample are listed, as sequenced in a study of T-cell reconstitution after alpha-beta-depleted transplantation in children. Unique molecular identifiers were used in preparing the TCRbeta library. TCRdb fed the PCR reads into MiXCR, producing one record per CDR3 protein. The data hold roughly 82,000 distinct CDR3 sequences, with less than 15% observed a single time. This specimen consisted of PBMCs, mostly from graft donor cells, obtained 180 days after TCRalphabeta/CD19-depleted stem cell transplant. The receptors shown here come from a male patient aged 2-10 years who had a stem cell transplant for acute lymphoblastic leukemia, so the T cells may come from the graft donor.

The CDR3 DNA reads TGCGCCAGCAGCCCCTGGACAGGGTGGGAGCAGTACTTC. The encoded protein is CASSPWTGWEQYF. This chain uses TRBV5-1 with TRBJ2-7, with 8 nucleotides matching TRBD1. The germline CDR1 and CDR2 sequences are SGHRS and YFSETQ. J was trimmed by 7 bases and V by 4 bases; bases with no gene match: 7. CDR3 size: 13 residues.

V usage is TRBV5-1 and J usage is TRBJ2-3; 13 bases map to TRBD2. The V gene's germline CDR1 is SGHRS and CDR2 YFSETQ. V dropped 0 bases and J dropped 4; count of bases not matched to a gene: 17. This CDR3 has 21 amino acids. In DNA, the CDR3 is TGCGCCAGCAGCTTGGACCTGTTTGGACTAGCGGGAGCTGATCCTTCAGATACGCAGTATTTT. Amino acids: CASSLDLFGLAGADPSDTQYF.

This clonotype came up a few times. The gene calls are TRBV4-2 and TRBJ2-2, with D unresolved. Trimming left V 3 bases short and J 5 bases short, with 10 bases between. CDR3 length: 14 amino acids. Germline values: CDR1 LGHNA, CDR2 YNFKEQ. CDR3 in DNA: TGTGCCAGCAGCCAGGTCGTCCGGACCGGGGAGCTGTTTTTT. It translates to CASSQVVRTGELFF.